These 14 T cell receptor beta chains originate from one sample sequenced in a study of CD8 T cells in Susac syndrome (dated by TCRdb to between 2017 and 2020). Receptors were amplified or captured by the immunoSEQ multiplex PCR assay. RNA was extracted using the RNeasy kit, and about 0.5 to 1 ug of the RNA was reverse transcribed with random hexamers. TCRdb trimmed the raw reads at Q25, called clones with MiXCR and kept productive beta chains. Rows with a matching CDR3 protein are joined into one entry that keeps the most common DNA and genes. The sample records 150,000 or so distinct CDR3 sequences, about 94% of which are singletons. Of the sample, more than 0.2% is held by the ten largest clones. The material sequenced was CD8+ T cells from PBMCs. These receptors all stem from a human donor with multiple sclerosis.

The chain recombines TRBV7-9 with TRBJ2-5; 8 positions agree with TRBD2. Looked up from germline, CDR1 is SEHNR and CDR2 is FQNEAQ (reference sequence). This CDR3 has 14 residues. The junction had 4 bases not matched to a gene; V was cut back by 7 bases and J by 0 bases. CDR3 residues: CASNKRGYQETQYF. Written as DNA, the CDR3 is TGTGCCAGCAATAAGCGGGGGTACCAAGAGACCCAGTACTTC.

CDR3 loop: CASSPDRYPSPLHF. The DNA for the CDR3 is TGTGCCAGCAGTCCGGACAGATATCCCTCACCCCTCCACTTT. The rearrangement links TRBV6-2 or TRBV6-3 to TRBJ1-6, with D perhaps matching TRBD1 (6 bases). The CDR3 is made up of 14 amino acids. Germline V CDR1 and CDR2: MNHEY, SVGEGT. With 5 bases removed from V and 10 bases from J, the gap between germline ends came to 15 bases.

A few counts support this clonotype. The chain joins TRBV20-1 to TRBJ2-5, with 7 bases that match TRBD1. In germline, CDR1 is DFQATT, CDR2 SNEGSKA (reference sequence). CDR3 length equals 12 residues. Unmatched junction bases numbered 9, after V lost 3 bases and J lost 11 bases. The CDR3 region is CSAREQGPQQYF. The CDR3 DNA is TGCAGTGCTAGGGAACAGGGGCCGCAACAGTACTTC.

The chain carries TRBV4-3 and TRBJ2-1; D is possibly TRBD1 or TRBD2 (5 bases each). CDR1 and CDR2 from the germline V gene are LGHNA and YSLEER. This CDR3 is 15 amino acids long. Trimming stripped 1 base from V and 4 bases from J, with 11 bases between. The CDR3 is CASSQGIEGYNEQFF. In DNA, the CDR3 is TGCGCCAGCAGCCAAGGTATCGAGGGGTACAATGAGCAGTTCTTC.

The CDR3: CASSVGDRPYEQYF. The CDR3 DNA is TGTGCCAGCAGCGTAGGGGACAGACCCTACGAGCAGTACTTC. This rearrangement joins TRBV9 to TRBJ2-7; TRBD1 agrees at 7 bases. Germline CDR1 reads SGDLS; CDR2 reads YYNGEE. The CDR3 consists of 14 residues. Losses at the gene ends were 0 bases for V and 2 bases for J; bases not matched to a gene: 2.

The rearrangement links TRBV19 to TRBJ1-2; D not certain. The CDR3 length is 14 residues. V was clipped by 1 base and J by 4 bases, with 10 bases between them. Germline CDR1 is LNHDA and CDR2 is SQIVND (reference sequence). CDR3 coding DNA: TGTGCCAGTAGTATAGGAAACACCGGCTATGGCTACACCTTC. Protein: CASSIGNTGYGYTF. The whole variable domain, remainder taken from reference TRBV19 and TRBJ1-2, is DGGITQSPKYLFRKEGQNVTLSCEQNLNHDAMYWYRQDPGQGLRLIYYSQIVNDFQKGDIAEGYSVSREKKESFPLTVTSAQKNPTAFYLCASSIGNTGYGYTFGSGTRLTVV.

This clonotype was seen only a few times. CDR3 sequence: CASSPGQGLSSYEQYF. CDR3 nucleotides: TGTGCCAGCAGCCCTGGACAGGGCTTAAGCTCCTACGAGCAGTACTTC. V usage is TRBV2 and J usage is TRBJ2-7; 8 nucleotides align to TRBD1. Germline CDR1 is SNHLY and CDR2 is FYNNEI. CDR3 size: 16 residues. Losses at the gene ends were 6 bases for V and 0 bases for J; bases not matched to a gene: 10.

The genes are TRBV5-4 and TRBJ2-7, with TRBD1 matching 7 bases. The CDR3 has 17 residues. The V gene end was trimmed by 4 bases and the J gene end by 0 bases; junction bases not matched to a gene: 13. Per germline, CDR1 SGHNT and CDR2 YYREEE (reference sequence). CDR3 in amino acids: CASSRTPRDRASYEQYF. The CDR3 nucleotides read TGTGCCAGCAGCCGCACCCCCCGGGACAGAGCCTCCTACGAGCAGTACTTC.

V usage is TRBV20-1 and J usage is TRBJ2-1; 12 bases line up with TRBD2. CDR1 and CDR2 (germline): DFQATT, SNEGSKA (reference sequence). This CDR3 has 15 residues. V trimming: 0 bases; J trimming: 15 bases; junction bases outside the gene matches: 12. The CDR3 coding sequence is TGCAGTGCTAGAGATACGGCTAGCGGGGGGGTCGGGAGGTTCTTC. Its translation: CSARDTASGGVGRFF.

This chain joins TRBV2 and TRBJ2-3; the match to TRBD2 covers 8 bases. The length of the CDR3 is 14 residues. CDR1 is SNHLY and CDR2 is FYNNEI in the germline V gene. After removal of 4 bases from V and 5 bases from J, the junction contained 5 bases not matched to a gene. DNA for the CDR3: TGTGCCAGCAGTGGAAACGGGGGGGGAGATACGCAGTATTTT. The encoded protein is CASSGNGGGDTQYF.

The J gene is TRBJ2-1, the V gene TRBV15; 8 bases are shared with TRBD2. Unmatched junction bases numbered 5, after V lost 2 bases and J lost 5 bases. The germline V gene encodes CDR1 LNHNV and CDR2 YYDKDF (reference sequence). The CDR3 is 15 residues long. This CDR3 is CATSRRGLGNNEQFF. Here the CDR3 DNA reads TGTGCCACCAGCAGACGGGGACTAGGGAACAATGAGCAGTTCTTC. Full variable domain (rest looked up from reference TRBV15 and TRBJ2-1): DAMVIQNPRYQVTQFGKPVTLSCSQTLNHNVMYWYQQKSSQAPKLLFHYYDKDFNNEADTPDNFQSRRPNTSFCFLDIRSPGLGDTAMYLCATSRRGLGNNEQFFGPGTRLTVL.

This clonotype was counted a single time. The V gene is TRBV4-3, the J gene TRBJ2-3, with a possible D match to TRBD1 (6 bases). V was cut by 0 bases and J by 0 bases, with 13 bases left in between. The CDR3 spans 17 residues. Germline V gives CDR1 LGHNA, CDR2 YSLEER. DNA of the CDR3: TGCGCCAGCAGCCAAGATCGACTCAGGGGTAGCACAGATACGCAGTATTTT. It yields the protein CASSQDRLRGSTDTQYF.

The chain employs TRBV9 and TRBJ1-4; D is uncertain. This CDR3 has 15 amino acids. CDR1 and CDR2 from the germline V gene are SGDLS and YYNGEE. V lost 0 bases to trimming and J lost 8 bases, with 14 bases between them. The DNA for the CDR3 is TGTGCCAGCAGCGTAGGGGCCAACCTCGCAGAAAAACTGTTTTTT. Its translation is CASSVGANLAEKLFF.

The chain joins TRBV5-1 to TRBJ1-2; no clear D gene. The V end lost 6 bases, the J end lost 0 bases, and 18 bases lay between the germline ends. The CDR3 runs to 16 residues. The germline gives CDR1 SGHRS, CDR2 YFSETQ. The CDR3 reads CASTSWEDRANYGYTF. The CDR3 nucleotides read TGCGCCAGCACAAGTTGGGAGGACCGAGCTAACTATGGCTACACCTTC.